This T cell receptor (beta chain) originates from a study of T cells in Graves' hyperthyroidism and ophthalmopathy (dated by TCRdb to between 2018 and 2021). Study-wide context: Peripheral blood was collected at initial diagnosis, before any treatment. To identify distinguishing TCR V-J signatures, a discovery cohort of about 100 patients was used, comprising some 45 with Graves' ophthalmopathy and approximately 58 with stable Graves' hyperthyroidism. An independent validation cohort of about 19 hyperthyroidism patients and more than 15 patients who later progressed to ophthalmopathy tested prospective prediction of ophthalmopathy. The approximately 100 discovery patients were randomly split 7:3 into training and test sets. Thyroid tissue and blood T-cell repertoires from six Graves' hyperthyroidism patients were also compared in the study. After blood sampling, hyperthyroidism patients were treated with methimazole at a starting dose of 30 mg daily, and ophthalmopathy patients were treated with high-dose intravenous methylprednisolone. TCR Vbeta CDR3 sequencing of 140 or so peripheral blood samples (approximately 44 ophthalmopathy, under 80 hyperthyroidism and approximately 17 progressor patients) is reported in the paper. Study-wide conclusions, independent of this receptor: No statistical method was used to set the sample size in advance, and investigators knew the group allocation. During validation, the model predicted progression to ophthalmopathy a median of around 6 months ahead of onset, with around 71% sensitivity and 72% to 80% specificity. Most expanded thyroid clonotypes (frequency above 0.001) were also detected in blood, a finding suggesting that blood repertoires may reflect thyroid immune responses. In cross-validation, a model built on a 13 V-J signature told ophthalmopathy apart from stable hyperthyroidism with 85% to 90% sensitivity and approximately 81% specificity, and in testing the same model reached 80%/75%.

From its cysteine to its phenylalanine, the CDR3 spans 16 amino acids. Kept here is only the CDR3 DNA, which spans 48 bases and is read in frame from base 1. Taken from the germline V gene (reference sequence), the CDR1 and CDR2 loops are MNHNY and SVGAGI. V loses 0 bases, J loses 4 bases, and the germline ends lie 13 bases apart. Graves' hyperthyroidism was defined as stable when no progression to ophthalmopathy occurred over 18 months of follow-up. Hyperthyroidism patients were newly diagnosed, with disease duration under 2 months, and aged 18 to 65 years. Exclusion was applied to patients with uncontrolled infections, other autoimmune diseases, pregnancy or lactation. Diagnoses relied on clinical symptoms, serum thyroxine and TRAb, thyroid ultrasound and orbital computed tomography. Ficoll-Paque density gradient centrifugation was used to isolate PBMCs from approximately 11 ml of fresh peripheral blood. Total RNA was extracted using Trizol reagent, and RNA quality was assessed on an Agilent 2100 Bioanalyzer.

The TCR beta CDR3 regions were amplified from the RNA transcripts. For the first round of RT-PCR on the TCR CDR3, the HTBI primer set was used together with the Qiagen OneStep RT-PCR kit. A second multiplex PCR round built the libraries, followed by size selection and purification. Paired-end sequencing of the libraries was performed with 100 bp reads on an Illumina HiSeq2000. The paper's processing steps were these. SOAPnuke was used to process the raw data, with reads discarded if the reads contained adapters or uncalled bases, had a mean Phred below 15, or lacked an exact constant-primer or identifier match. High-quality paired reads were merged using COPE v1.2.5, and each unique nucleotide sequence was defined as a clonotype. MiTCR v1.1 was used to align clonotypes to the IMGT TRBV, TRBD and TRBJ reference segments. Only V-J combinations with frequency above 0.0001, covering 99% to 99.2% of repertoires, were analysed. A TCS score was defined as the ratio of F50 (clonal expansion) to E x V (chaos), with BLOSUM62-based TCRdist applied between CDR3 peptides within each V-J. Welch's t-statistics and random forest reduced 500 to 650 V-J features to some 14, which were used in a naive Bayes classifier (R e1071). Using fastp at Q25 and MiXCR, TCRdb reprocessed the public reads and kept productive beta chains. Every CDR3 protein is listed once, alongside the most common genes and DNA of its rows. For this entry, the V and J calls and clone size follow TCRdb and not the study's own pipeline. The sample yields 300,000 to 400,000 distinct CDR3 sequences; 15% to 20% were counted once. Around 47% of the sample is held by the ten biggest clonotypes.

With regard to this clonotype: Its antigen has not been determined. No much larger clone exists at a distance of one base, and base qualities are not known.

The origin of this receptor is a woman in her forties or fifties with Graves' hyperthyroidism. Sequenced material: blood. Rearrangement joined TRBV6-6 to TRBJ1-5; the D segment cannot be called with confidence. The CDR3 in this case is CASSYSGSLRNQPQHF. The nucleotide sequence reads TGTGCCAGCAGTTACTCGGGGTCTTTAAGGAATCAGCCCCAGCATTTT.